A single sample is the source of the 14 T cell receptor beta chains below, sequenced in a study of OX40 agonist ivuxolimab in advanced cancers. The receptor library was made with the immunoSEQ multiplex PCR assay. In TCRdb, the immuneACCESS table is reduced to in-frame sequences with V and J assigned. These tables do not hold every clone; where another copy was compared, an unresolved V gene accounts for under half, and the others remain unexplained. In this sample the table shows 35,000 to 45,000 clones, approximately 91% of which occur a single time. 25% to 30% of the sample is held by the ten biggest clonotypes. Sequencing used CD4+ or CD8+ T cells sorted from blood, obtained in a trial of the OX40 agonist ivuxolimab. These TCRs come from an adult with an advanced solid tumor such as melanoma, head and neck, liver or kidney cancer.

The gene calls are TRBV4-3 and TRBJ2-3; D gene ambiguous. Looked up from germline, CDR1 is LGHNA and CDR2 is YSLEER. The CDR3 is 13 amino acids. Trimming removed 4 bases at V and 3 bases at J, with 8 bases between. Written as DNA, the CDR3 is TGCGCCAGCAGCCCGACTCTAACAGATACGCAGTATTTT. It translates to CASSPTLTDTQYF.

This clone is medium-sized (0.01 to 0.1%) by share. This rearrangement joins TRBV7-9 to TRBJ1-4; D might be TRBD1 (5 bases). V was pared by 3 bases and J by 4 bases, with 15 bases between. The length of the CDR3 is 16 residues. CDR1 is SEHNR, CDR2 FQNEAQ, per germline (reference sequence). The CDR3 region has the DNA TGTGCCAGCAGCTTCAGTGGGGCAGGGCTTAATGAAAAACTGTTTTTT. Residues: CASSFSGAGLNEKLFF.

The count of this clone is one. The rearrangement links TRBV5-4 to TRBJ1-1; 7 bases are shared with TRBD1. Losses at the gene ends were 4 bases for V and 0 bases for J; bases not matched to a gene: 9. Germline V gene data show CDR1 as SGHNT and CDR2 as YYREEE (reference sequence). The CDR3 is 16 residues long. The CDR3 reads CASSPGQPLVNTEAFF. CDR3 sequence (DNA): TGTGCCAGCAGCCCGGGACAGCCGCTGGTGAACACTGAAGCTTTCTTT.

The V and J genes are TRBV6-7 and TRBJ2-3; D gene ambiguous. Being an ORF, TRBV6-7 has a function that is uncertain. Trimming cost V 0 bases and J 1 base, with 8 bases left between them. This CDR3 is built from 15 residues. CDR3 sequence (DNA): TGTGCCAGCAGTTACTCGAACGGCGGCACAGATACGCAGTATTTT. Protein: CASSYSNGGTDTQYF.

The rearrangement joins TRBV4-1 to TRBJ1-3; D is uncertain. Germline CDR1 is MGHRA and CDR2 is YSYEKL. This CDR3 has 15 amino acids. V was cut by 6 bases and J by 0 bases, with 12 bases left in between. The CDR3 loop is CASRSNEFSGNTIYF. Written as DNA, the CDR3 is TGCGCCAGCAGGTCTAATGAATTCTCTGGAAACACCATATATTTT.

The chain uses TRBV7-9 and TRBJ2-3; no reliable D call. Trimming pared 2 bases from V and 6 bases from J, leaving 6 bases between. The germline gives CDR1 SEHNR, CDR2 FQNEAQ (reference sequence). The CDR3 has 12 amino acids. For the CDR3, the DNA is TGTGCCAGCAGCTTATGGCAGGATACGCAGTATTTT. It specifies CASSLWQDTQYF.

This rearrangement joins TRBV7-8 to TRBJ2-3, with 7 bases matching TRBD1. The V and J ends lost 0 bases and 7 bases, in that order; junction bases with no gene match: 7. Germline values: CDR1 SGHVS, CDR2 FQNEAQ. The CDR3 extends over 15 amino acids. The CDR3 spells CASSLASRGTYTQYF. In nucleotides, the CDR3 is TGTGCCAGCAGCTTAGCTAGCAGGGGGACGTATACGCAGTATTTT.

The chain is built from TRBV5-6 and TRBJ2-7; D may be TRBD1 (5 bases). Germline lookup yields CDR1 SGHDT and CDR2 YYEEEE. CDR3 size: 11 residues. The V gene lost 4 bases and the J gene lost 3 bases, with 5 bases spanning the gap. The CDR3 DNA is TGTGCCAGCAGCGACAGCTACGAGCAGTACTTC. It specifies CASSDSYEQYF. Supplemented by reference TRBV5-6 and TRBJ2-7, the full variable domain reads DAGVTQSPTHLIKTRGQQVTLRCSPKSGHDTVSWYQQALGQGPQFIFQYYEEEERQRGNFPDRFSGHQFPNYSSELNVNALLLGDSALYLCASSDSYEQYFGPGTRLTVT.

The V and J genes are TRBV6-6 and TRBJ2-1; the match to TRBD2 covers 9 bases. There are 15 residues in the CDR3. V lost 1 base, J lost 7 bases, and 5 bases stayed unmatched. Germline V gene lookup returns CDR1 MNHNY and CDR2 SVGAGI (reference sequence). The chain's CDR3 is CASSYLAGVGNEQFF. The CDR3 bases are TGTGCCAGCAGTTACTTAGCGGGAGTGGGTAATGAGCAGTTCTTC.

The chain employs TRBV29-1 and TRBJ2-1, with TRBD1 as a possible D gene (5 bases). CDR1 is SQVTM and CDR2 is ANQGSEA in the germline V gene. Trimming pared 1 base from V and 9 bases from J, leaving 16 bases between. The CDR3 length is 14 residues. The CDR3 spells CSVEGLAGQPEQFF. The DNA of the CDR3 is TGCAGCGTTGAAGGGTTAGCAGGGCAACCTGAGCAGTTCTTC.

The V call is TRBV7-9, the J call TRBJ2-1; a possible D gene is TRBD2 (8 bases). The CDR3 length is 17 residues. V lost 5 bases and J 4 bases, leaving 21 bases between the germline ends. Germline V gene sequence: CDR1 SEHNR, CDR2 FQNEAQ (reference sequence). CDR3 DNA sequence: TGTGCCAGCAGCCCTAATAGCGGGACAGACCCATACAATGAGCAGTTCTTC. Translation: CASSPNSGTDPYNEQFF.

The chain employs TRBV4-2 and TRBJ2-7, with unresolved D. The CDR3 loop spans 12 amino acids. The germline V gene has CDR1 LGHNA and CDR2 YNFKEQ. The germline V and J ends were trimmed by 1 base and 13 bases, with 14 bases remaining between them. The CDR3 here is CASSQGDVDLYF. In nucleotides, the CDR3 is TGTGCCAGCAGCCAAGGTGACGTCGACCTTTACTTC.

The V and J genes are TRBV9 and TRBJ1-5; D gene ambiguous. The V end was cut by 0 bases, the J end by 7 bases, with 8 bases between. Germline V gene sequence: CDR1 SGDLS, CDR2 YYNGEE. The CDR3 totals 13 residues. The CDR3 nucleotides are TGTGCCAGCAGCGTAGGGTCCGGGCAGCCCCAGCATTTT. Protein product: CASSVGSGQPQHF.

The V call is TRBV28, the J call TRBJ2-7; D might be TRBD2 (6 bases). The CDR3 is made up of 14 amino acids. The germline V and J ends were trimmed by 1 base and 5 bases, with 12 bases remaining between them. CDR1 and CDR2 from the germline V gene are MDHEN and SYDVKM. The CDR3 nucleotides are TGTGCCAGCAGTTTATCCGGGAGAATCCACGAGCAGTACTTC. Protein sequence: CASSLSGRIHEQYF.